This T cell receptor beta chain was sequenced during a study of patients and donors after allogeneic stem cell transplantation. TCRdb passed the RT-PCR reads through MiXCR, listing each CDR3 protein once. The sample contains around 200,000 distinct CDR3 sequences, around 40% of which appear only once. The length of the CDR3 is 14 residues. Between the trimmed V and J ends, which lost 4 bases and 6 bases, there was a span of 12 bases. The chain uses TRBV12-3 or TRBV12-4 and TRBJ1-4; a possible D gene is TRBD1 (5 bases). The receptor comes from a human donor who was either an allogeneic HSCT recipient or a stem cell or donor lymphocyte infusion donor (not recorded which). It is not recorded whose cells these are; they may come from a transplant donor. Sample: blood, either unsorted or a sorted T cell fraction (not recorded which). The CDR3 here is CASSSAGKDEKLFF. The DNA of the CDR3 is TGTGCCAGCAGTTCAGCAGGGAAAGATGAAAAACTGTTTTTT.